The subject of this entry is one T cell receptor (beta chain). The antigen is undetermined. The sample comes from a study of shared clonotypes between healthy human individuals. Study-level findings and limits: Larger richness was generally estimated for naive than memory subsets. Depth of sequencing was expected to influence donor clonotype sharing.

V was cut by 4 bases and J by 6 bases, with 17 bases left in between. CDR3 length equals 15 residues. Germline loops: CDR1 MNHEY, CDR2 SVGAGI. Using immunoSEQ multiplex PCR, the repertoire was profiled, and TCRdb retains in-frame clones only, with some absent. The sample lists under 700,000 clones; 85% to 95% were seen once. In the naive CD8 group, cells lacked CD45RO and were positively selected for CCR7, so terminally differentiated effector memory CD45RA+ cells were left out. The sample taken for sequencing was naive CD8+ T cells sorted from blood. V is TRBV6-5 and J is TRBJ2-3; tentatively, D is TRBD1 or TRBD2 (5 bases each). The TCR comes from a woman aged 25 to 39 in good health. CDR3 DNA: TGTGCCAGCAGTTCTGGGGCGGAGGTATGGGATACGCAGTATTTT. Amino acids: CASSSGAEVWDTQYF.